This TCR beta chain is drawn from a study of PD-1 blockade in classical Hodgkin lymphoma. Study at large: Patients were administered nivolumab (3 mg/kg intravenously) every 2 weeks.

The study, taken as a whole, reports: Newly diagnosed and completely responding patients shared comparable baseline diversity. Patients with an early start, nivolumab under 1 year after ASCT, were excluded. When set against healthy donors, newly diagnosed patients were reported to show lower baseline TCR diversity.

Details on this clone: Its antigen is undetermined.

Repertoires were generated with immunoSEQ multiplex PCR, while TCRdb's copy carries only in-frame clones and drops some. The sample lists over 30,000 clones, about 93% occurring once. Per germline, CDR1 LNHNV and CDR2 YYDKDF (reference sequence). Trimming removed 0 bases at V and 7 bases at J, with 12 bases between. The CDR3 is 15 residues long. Every patient was affected by relapse after autologous stem cell transplantation, while exposure to brentuximab vedotin was not uniform. Magnetic negative selection purified CD4+ T cells from thawed PBMCs. Specimen: CD4+ T cells from blood, collected at baseline. The chain has TRBV15 and TRBJ1-4; D gene ambiguous. The receptor's source is a human donor with classical Hodgkin lymphoma. The CDR3 DNA reads as TGTGCCACCAGCAGAGATTTGGGAAGTGGTGAAAAACTGTTTTTT. It yields the protein CATSRDLGSGEKLFF.